This is a list of T cell receptor beta chains from one sample in a study of T cell changes during pregnancy in multiple sclerosis. TCRdb's table, derived via immunoSEQ multiplex PCR, lists solely in-frame clones and lacks some. The sample lists 44,000 or so clones; approximately 90% were seen once. The material sequenced was CD8+ T cells from peripheral blood mononuclear cells, taken after pregnancy. These receptors were collected from a female donor in good health, enrolled as a control in a pregnancy study. CDR3s include the opening cysteine and the closing phenylalanine or tryptophan. A D gene is named only where the DNA matches it firmly. Clone size is stated in some rows and not others, as once, few, many or a class when expanded.

v_call	d_call	j_call	clone_size	cdr3_aa	cdr3_nt
TRBV29-1	TRBD2	TRBJ2-1	-	CSVGEGYEQFF	TGCAGCGTCGGGGAGGGATATGAGCAGTTCTTC
TRBV7-9	TRBD1	TRBJ1-5	few	CASSPTGGNQPQHF	TGTGCCAGCAGCCCAACAGGGGGCAATCAGCCCCAGCATTTT
TRBV7-2	-	TRBJ2-4	-	CASSLTGIRLNIQYF	TGTGCCAGCAGCTTAACGGGGATTCGGTTGAACATTCAGTACTTC
TRBV7-8	-	TRBJ2-1	-	CASSSPRGSSYNEQFF	TGTGCCAGCAGCTCACCTCGGGGGTCATCCTACAATGAGCAGTTCTTC
TRBV13	-	TRBJ1-1	-	CASSRVRTEAFF	TGTGCCAGCAGTCGAGTTCGGACTGAAGCTTTCTTT
TRBV11-1	-	TRBJ1-2	once	CASSLARDYGYTF	TGTGCCAGCAGCTTAGCGAGGGACTATGGCTACACCTTC
TRBV5-1	-	TRBJ1-4	-	CASSLEGSDINEKLFF	TGCGCCAGCAGCTTGGAGGGGTCGGACATTAATGAAAAACTGTTTTTT
TRBV4-3	TRBD1	TRBJ2-7	-	CASSPGIGGTSYEQYF	TGCGCCAGCAGCCCGGGCATAGGGGGCACTTCCTACGAGCAGTACTTC
TRBV27	-	TRBJ2-7	once	CASSPVDSYEQYF	TGTGCCAGCAGTCCAGTTGATTCCTACGAGCAGTACTTC
TRBV2	-	TRBJ1-2	-	CASTGAGGTGFCGYTF	TGTGCCAGCACGGGCGCGGGGGGGACGGGATTTTGTGGCTACACCTTC
TRBV27	TRBD1	TRBJ1-1	-	CASSPRTGQENTEAFF	TGTGCCAGCAGTCCCCGGACAGGGCAAGAGAACACTGAAGCTTTCTTT
TRBV4-2	-	TRBJ1-4	-	CATASGNEKLFF	TGTGCCACAGCATCGGGGAATGAGAAACTGTTTTTT
TRBV4-3	-	TRBJ2-7	-	CASSQGTRYEQYF	TGCGCCAGCAGCCAAGGTACACGCTACGAGCAGTACTTC
TRBV6-5	-	TRBJ1-6	-	CASSPQDRGNSPLHF	TGTGCCAGCAGTCCTCAGGACAGAGGGAATTCACCCCTCCACTTT
TRBV19	-	TRBJ1-1	-	CATQEERNTEAFF	TGTGCCACGCAAGAGGAGCGGAACACTGAAGCTTTCTTT
TRBV19	-	TRBJ2-1	-	CASSISGGPLNEQFF	TGTGCCAGTAGTATCTCCGGGGGGCCTTTGAATGAGCAGTTCTTC
TRBV19	-	TRBJ2-2	-	CASQPRTNTGELFF	TGTGCCAGTCAACCACGGACTAACACCGGGGAGCTGTTTTTT
TRBV6-5	-	TRBJ1-4	once	CASSLTANSNEKLFF	TGTGCCAGCAGTCTTACCGCAAACTCTAATGAAAAACTGTTTTTT
TRBV9	-	TRBJ1-5	-	CASSGGGRQPQHF	TGTGCCAGCAGCGGGGGGGGCCGGCAGCCCCAGCATTTT
TRBV6-5	TRBD2	TRBJ2-1	-	CASSPSGGSYNEQFF	TGTGCCAGCAGTCCTAGCGGGGGATCTTACAATGAGCAGTTCTTC
TRBV7-8	-	TRBJ2-3	-	CASSLVGSTDTQYF	TGTGCCAGCAGCTTAGTGGGCAGCACAGATACGCAGTATTTT
TRBV11-2	TRBD2	TRBJ2-4	once	CASSSSGGAKNIQYF	TGTGCCAGCAGCTCTAGCGGGGGGGCCAAAAACATTCAGTACTTC
TRBV7-9	TRBD1	TRBJ1-1	many	CASSENRQGNTEAFF	TGTGCCAGCAGCGAAAACCGACAGGGGAACACTGAAGCTTTCTTT
TRBV13	TRBD1	TRBJ1-5	-	CASSTGGAQPQHF	TGTGCCAGTTCCACAGGGGGAGCACAGCCCCAGCATTTT
TRBV28	-	TRBJ1-5	-	CASRSQGQPQHF	TGTGCCAGCAGGTCACAGGGCCAGCCCCAGCATTTT
TRBV4-1	-	TRBJ1-2	-	CASSQGTSPGKAGYTF	TGCGCCAGCAGCCAAGGGACAAGTCCAGGGAAGGCTGGCTACACCTTC